One sample yielded the 32 T cell receptor beta chains listed below, sequenced in a study of siplizumab effects on memory and regulatory T cells. The assay was immunoSEQ multiplex PCR, and TCRdb's table has in-frame clones only and misses some. The table includes tens of thousands of clones, around 92% detected once. Sample: naive CD4+ T cells sorted from blood. All receptors derive from a human donor in good health.

This clone came up a few times. The chain employs TRBV7-3 and TRBJ2-5; D unclear. The CDR3 is 14 amino acids. The germline V gene encodes CDR1 SGHTA and CDR2 FQGTGA. The ends were cut back, 0 bases at V and 6 bases at J, with 11 bases in the middle. CDR3 loop: CASSLTRDPKTQYF. DNA for the CDR3: TGTGCCAGCAGCTTAACTAGAGACCCAAAGACCCAGTACTTC. Drawing the rest from reference TRBV7-3 and TRBJ2-5, the complete variable domain is GAGVSQTPSNKVTEKGKYVELRCDPISGHTALYWYRQSLGQGPEFLIYFQGTGAADDSGLPNDRFFAVRPEGSVSTLKIQRTERGDSAVYLCASSLTRDPKTQYFGPGTRLLVL.

This chain connects TRBV5-1 to TRBJ2-3, with 11 positions matching TRBD2. The CDR3 loop spans 15 amino acids. V lost 1 base, J lost 3 bases, and 1 base stayed unmatched. Germline V gives CDR1 SGHRS, CDR2 YFSETQ. This CDR3 is CASSLLAGGTDTQYF. CDR3 DNA: TGCGCCAGCAGCTTGTTAGCGGGAGGGACAGATACGCAGTATTTT. Drawing the rest from reference TRBV5-1 and TRBJ2-3, the complete variable domain is KAGVTQTPRYLIKTRGQQVTLSCSPISGHRSVSWYQQTPGQGLQFLFEYFSETQRNKGNFPGRFSGRQFSNSRSEMNVSTLELGDSALYLCASSLLAGGTDTQYFGPGTRLTVL.

The genes are TRBV18 and TRBJ2-7; D is unclear. V was pared by 2 bases and J by 2 bases, with 7 bases between. The CDR3 consists of 13 residues. Germline CDR1 is KGHSH and CDR2 is LQKENI. The CDR3 spells CASSPGITYEQYF. For the CDR3, the DNA is TGTGCCAGCTCACCAGGGATCACCTACGAGCAGTACTTC.

The chain uses TRBV18 and TRBJ1-5, with 7 nucleotides matching TRBD1. Germline lookup yields CDR1 KGHSH and CDR2 LQKENI. Trimming cost V 3 bases and J 0 bases; bases outside gene matches: 17. The CDR3 is made up of 20 amino acids. The chain's CDR3 is CASSPWRAGGVPYSNQPQHF. The CDR3 DNA reads TGTGCCAGCTCACCGTGGAGGGCAGGGGGAGTTCCTTATAGCAATCAGCCCCAGCATTTT.

The chain employs TRBV27 and TRBJ2-7; 7 nucleotides match TRBD1. CDR3 size: 14 residues. V shed 3 bases, J shed 2 bases, and the junction held 4 bases outside the gene matches. The germline V gene has CDR1 MNHEY and CDR2 SMNVEV (reference sequence). CDR3 coding DNA: TGTGCCAGCAGTTTCGACAGGGCCACCTACGAGCAGTACTTC. It yields the protein CASSFDRATYEQYF.

Here the CDR3 DNA reads TGCGCCAGCACGGTTGGGAACACCGGGGAGCTGTTTTTT. Encoded protein: CASTVGNTGELFF. J is TRBJ2-2 and V is TRBV10-1; D remains unclear. From germline, CDR1 is WNHNN and CDR2 SYGVQD (reference sequence). V dropped 7 bases and J dropped 1 base, with 7 bases sitting between them. The CDR3 sequence is 13 residues long.

This chain uses TRBV13 with TRBJ2-7; D unclear. Germline V gene sequence: CDR1 PRHDT, CDR2 FYEKMQ (reference sequence). The CDR3 sequence is 13 residues long. Trimming took off 5 bases at V and 7 bases at J, with 15 bases between the two ends. CDR3 DNA: TGTGCCAGCAGCCTAACCCATCTGGGTGAGCAGTACTTC. Protein product: CASSLTHLGEQYF.

The chain uses TRBV27 and TRBJ2-7; 7 bases match TRBD1. CDR1 MNHEY and CDR2 SMNVEV come from the germline V gene (reference sequence). Losses at the gene ends were 6 bases for V and 5 bases for J; bases not matched to a gene: 10. The CDR3 covers 14 residues. The chain's CDR3 is CASRLFGTANEQYF. In DNA form, the CDR3 reads TGTGCCAGCAGACTCTTCGGGACAGCCAACGAGCAGTACTTC.

The rearrangement joins TRBV18 to TRBJ2-3; the D is unclear. Germline CDR1 reads KGHSH; CDR2 reads LQKENI. CDR3 length equals 12 residues. The germline V and J ends were trimmed by 2 bases and 0 bases, with 0 bases remaining between them. The CDR3 DNA sequence: TGTGCCAGCTCACCAAGCACAGATACGCAGTATTTT. This sequence encodes CASSPSTDTQYF.

The rearrangement links TRBV19 to TRBJ1-5; 10 bases map to TRBD1. From germline, CDR1 is LNHDA and CDR2 SQIVND (reference sequence). There are 14 residues in the CDR3. The V gene end was trimmed by 4 bases and the J gene end by 14 bases; junction bases not matched to a gene: 11. The CDR3 coding sequence is TGTGCCAGTAGTACCCGGGACAGGGGTGTAAAGAAGCATTTT. It encodes CASSTRDRGVKKHF.

The V call is TRBV9, the J call TRBJ2-1; 8 positions match TRBD2. Unmatched junction bases numbered 9, after V lost 0 bases and J lost 7 bases. Germline CDR1 is SGDLS and CDR2 is YYNGEE. This CDR3 contains 16 residues. The CDR3 spells CASSVVVVAGTNEQFF. DNA of the CDR3: TGTGCCAGCAGCGTAGTGGTGGTAGCGGGGACAAATGAGCAGTTCTTC.

The table lists this clone with a few counts. V is TRBV15 and J is TRBJ1-1; possible D gene TRBD1, 6 bases. Germline CDR1 reads LNHNV; CDR2 reads YYDKDF (reference sequence). Trimming left V 3 bases short and J 4 bases short, with 15 bases between. This CDR3 region has 15 residues. This CDR3 reads CATSSTRGDSTEAFF. DNA for the CDR3: TGTGCCACCAGCAGCACCAGGGGAGACAGCACTGAAGCTTTCTTT.

This clone was seen a few times. The DNA for the CDR3 is TGTGCCAGCAGCCAGGACGGTAATCAGCCCCAGCATTTT. Translating gives CASSQDGNQPQHF. The chain uses TRBV5-5 and TRBJ1-5; D remains ambiguous. The ends were cut back, 4 bases at V and 4 bases at J, with 9 bases in the middle. Germline V gene sequence: CDR1 SGHKS, CDR2 YYEKEE (reference sequence). The CDR3 loop spans 13 amino acids.

This chain uses TRBV5-1 with TRBJ2-5; D is unresolved. CDR3 length: 15 residues. Germline CDR1 and CDR2: SGHRS and YFSETQ. Between the trimmed V and J ends, which lost 2 bases and 1 base, there was a span of 12 bases. In DNA, the CDR3 is TGCGCCAGCAGCTTTAATTCAGGATTCCAAGAGACCCAGTACTTC. As protein: CASSFNSGFQETQYF.

This clone showed up just a few times. This chain links TRBV6-5 with TRBJ1-5, with a possible D match to TRBD1 (6 bases). The CDR3 runs to 15 residues. Germline assignment: CDR1 MNHEY and CDR2 SVGAGI. With 0 bases removed from V and 5 bases from J, the gap between germline ends came to 11 bases. The CDR3: CASSYSGGRDQPQHF. The CDR3 nucleotides read TGTGCCAGCAGTTACTCGGGGGGGCGCGATCAGCCCCAGCATTTT.

The rearrangement uses TRBV11-2 and TRBJ1-1, with D hard to call. Per the germline V gene, CDR1 is SGHAT and CDR2 is FQNNGV. The ends were cut back, 1 base at V and 1 base at J, with 10 bases in the middle. The CDR3 runs to 15 residues. The CDR3, as DNA: TGTGCCAGCAGCTTAGGCGTGATGGGGAACACTGAAGCTTTCTTT. Amino acid sequence: CASSLGVMGNTEAFF.

This chain's CDR3 is CASNRQAGSYEQYF. The DNA of the CDR3 is TGTGCCAGCAACCGACAGGCGGGCTCCTACGAGCAGTACTTC. This chain links TRBV2 with TRBJ2-7; perhaps TRBD1 as D (6 bases). Trimming removed 7 bases at V and 0 bases at J, with 13 bases between. The CDR3 covers 14 residues. Germline V gene data show CDR1 as SNHLY and CDR2 as FYNNEI.

This clone was counted a single time. J is TRBJ2-1 and V is TRBV6-4, with D unclear. The CDR3 covers 13 residues. Trimming took off 10 bases at V and 5 bases at J, with 15 bases between the two ends. The V gene's germline CDR1 is MRHNA and CDR2 SNTAGT. This CDR3 reads CATATHEDNEQFF. In DNA, the CDR3 is TGTGCCACCGCCACCCACGAGGACAATGAGCAGTTCTTC.

The chain joins TRBV10-3 to TRBJ1-5, with D maybe TRBD1 (5 bases). V lost 4 bases and J 0 bases, leaving 10 bases between the germline ends. CDR1 is ENHRY and CDR2 is SYGVKD in the germline V gene. This CDR3 has 15 amino acids. CDR3 residues: CAISGGEDSNQPQHF. As DNA, the CDR3 is TGTGCCATCAGTGGAGGGGAAGATAGCAATCAGCCCCAGCATTTT.

V and J are TRBV7-2 and TRBJ2-2; the match to TRBD2 covers 8 bases. V dropped 5 bases and J dropped 7; count of bases not matched to a gene: 6. CDR3 length equals 14 residues. From germline, CDR1 is SGHTA and CDR2 FQGNSA. The CDR3 DNA follows: TGTGCCAGCAGCCGCCCCGGGGGGGTCGGGGAGCTGTTTTTT. The encoded protein is CASSRPGGVGELFF.

This chain joins TRBV18 and TRBJ2-7; TRBD1 agrees at 8 bases. Trimming cost V 4 bases and J 3 bases; bases outside gene matches: 5. Germline V gene sequence: CDR1 KGHSH, CDR2 LQKENI. This CDR3 spans 14 amino acids. The CDR3 DNA sequence: TGTGCCAGCTCACTAGGACAGGGTGGCTACGAGCAGTACTTC. Its protein product is CASSLGQGGYEQYF.

CDR3 in amino acids: CASSYGGETQYF. The CDR3 bases are TGTGCCAGCAGTTACGGGGGGGAGACCCAGTACTTC. The chain links TRBV6-5 to TRBJ2-5; D is possibly TRBD2 (6 bases). Germline lookup yields CDR1 MNHEY and CDR2 SVGAGI. Trimming cost V 2 bases and J 5 bases, with 6 bases left between them. The CDR3 runs to 12 residues.

The chain couples TRBV4-1 to TRBJ2-7; D is possibly TRBD1 (5 bases). Germline V gene lookup returns CDR1 MGHRA and CDR2 YSYEKL. V lost 1 base to trimming and J lost 3 bases, with 10 bases between them. The CDR3 is 14 residues long. CDR3 DNA: TGCGCCAGCAGCCAAGCTGGACACAACTACGAGCAGTACTTC. Translating gives CASSQAGHNYEQYF.

V gene TRBV4-2 combines with J gene TRBJ1-4; no clear D. In germline, CDR1 is LGHNA, CDR2 YNFKEQ. Trimming cost V 1 base and J 5 bases, with 11 bases left between them. The CDR3 has 15 amino acids. CDR3 coding DNA: TGTGCCAGCAGCCAAGGGGCCTTAGGGAATGAAAAACTGTTTTTT. This sequence encodes CASSQGALGNEKLFF.

This sequence joins TRBV18 and TRBJ1-1; D is perhaps TRBD1 (5 bases). The germline V gene has CDR1 KGHSH and CDR2 LQKENI. The CDR3 has 15 amino acids. Trimming shortened V by 0 bases and J by 3 bases, and 11 bases separated the two germline ends. CDR3 nucleotides: TGTGCCAGCTCACCACCGGCAGGGAGGGACACTGAAGCTTTCTTT. Translation: CASSPPAGRDTEAFF.

V gene TRBV19 combines with J gene TRBJ1-1, with TRBD1 identical over 7 bases. This CDR3 contains 14 residues. J gave up 2 bases and V 5 bases, and 5 bases lay outside the gene matches. Germline CDR1 LNHDA, CDR2 SQIVND (reference sequence). CDR3 sequence reads: CASSPDRRNTEAFF. The CDR3 coding sequence is TGTGCCAGTAGTCCGGACAGGAGAAACACTGAAGCTTTCTTT.

This clone occurred once. V is TRBV5-1 and J is TRBJ1-1, with a weak D call TRBD1 (5 bases). Trimming pared 0 bases from V and 8 bases from J, leaving 11 bases between. Germline CDR1 reads SGHRS; CDR2 reads YFSETQ. This CDR3 contains 13 residues. DNA of the CDR3: TGCGCCAGCAGCTTGGCGGGGGACTACGAAGCTTTCTTT. This gives the protein CASSLAGDYEAFF.

This sequence joins TRBV5-1 and TRBJ1-1, with D tentatively TRBD1 (5 bases). The germline gives CDR1 SGHRS, CDR2 YFSETQ. CDR3 length: 13 residues. V lost 3 bases and J 6 bases, leaving 12 bases between the germline ends. Written as DNA, the CDR3 is TGCGCCAGCAGCTACGGGGGATTTGCTGAAGCTTTCTTT. Its translation is CASSYGGFAEAFF.

This sequence joins TRBV6-5 and TRBJ1-1, with unresolved D. The CDR3 spans 14 residues. Trimming left V 2 bases short and J 0 bases short, with 7 bases between. Germline loops: CDR1 MNHEY, CDR2 SVGAGI. The CDR3 sequence is CASSYEQMNTEAFF. The DNA for the CDR3 is TGTGCCAGCAGTTACGAACAGATGAACACTGAAGCTTTCTTT.

This clone was picked up one time. The chain employs TRBV5-1 and TRBJ2-1; the D gene is possibly TRBD2 (7 bases). The CDR3 extends over 14 amino acids. Germline V gene data show CDR1 as SGHRS and CDR2 as YFSETQ. Trimming stripped 5 bases from V and 7 bases from J, with 16 bases between. CDR3 nucleotide sequence: TGCGCCAGCAGGGGGGGGCCGACAGAGAATGAGCAGTTCTTC. It is translated as CASRGGPTENEQFF.

This clone was seen just once. This chain uses TRBV19 with TRBJ1-4; D unresolved. V was pared by 5 bases and J by 3 bases, with 7 bases between. The length of the CDR3 is 13 residues. Per the germline V gene, CDR1 is LNHDA and CDR2 is SQIVND (reference sequence). This chain's CDR3 is CASSRLANEKLFF. CDR3 nucleotides: TGTGCCAGTAGTCGACTGGCTAATGAAAAACTGTTTTTT.

The DNA for the CDR3 is TGCGCCAGCAGCCAAGGTCTCTCGGGGGGCCGAACGAACACCGGGGAGCTGTTTTTT. It specifies CASSQGLSGGRTNTGELFF. V and J are TRBV4-1 and TRBJ2-2; TRBD2 is a possible D gene (7 bases). The CDR3 totals 19 residues. CDR1 and CDR2 (germline): MGHRA, YSYEKL. Trimming left V 1 base short and J 0 bases short, with 18 bases between.